The entry below gives a single T cell receptor beta chain sequence along with its context. Its specificity is unknown. Only in-frame clones appear in the TCRdb table, and some are missing; sequencing was by immunoSEQ multiplex PCR. The repertoire includes roughly 120,000 clones, around 82% of them detected once, and about 6% sits in the top ten. The data derive from a study of T cell responses to AZD1222 COVID-19 vaccine. The study, taken as a whole, reports: Only after the peak T cell response were repertoires sampled. Two AZD1222 administrations were followed by greater Spike-specific TCR breadth and depth. The donor group comprised mostly white British people and more females; the analysis possibly underestimated clonal diversity.

The CDR3 contains 15 residues. Germline CDR1 MDHEN, CDR2 SYDVKM. The ends lost 2 bases at V and 4 bases at J; junction bases unmatched: 5. The receptor's source is an adult in good health. The starting material was peripheral blood, obtained on day 0 of AZD1222 vaccination. The genes are TRBV28 and TRBJ2-3; TRBD1 agrees at 8 bases. The CDR3 sequence is CASSLEAGGADTQYF. For the CDR3, the DNA is TGTGCCAGCAGTTTAGAGGCAGGGGGCGCAGATACGCAGTATTTT.